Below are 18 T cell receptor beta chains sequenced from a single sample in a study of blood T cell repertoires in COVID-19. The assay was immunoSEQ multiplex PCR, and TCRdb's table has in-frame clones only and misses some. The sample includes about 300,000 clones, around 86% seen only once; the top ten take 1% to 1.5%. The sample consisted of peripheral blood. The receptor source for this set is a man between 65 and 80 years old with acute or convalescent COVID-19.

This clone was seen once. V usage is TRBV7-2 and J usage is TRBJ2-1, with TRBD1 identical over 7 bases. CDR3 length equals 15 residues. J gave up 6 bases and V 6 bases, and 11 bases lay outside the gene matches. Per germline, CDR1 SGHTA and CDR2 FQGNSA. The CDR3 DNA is TGTGCCAGCAGATTCGACAGGGCAGGTCCCAATGAGCAGTTCTTC. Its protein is CASRFDRAGPNEQFF. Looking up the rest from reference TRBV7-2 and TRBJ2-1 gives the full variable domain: GAGVSQSPSNKVTEKGKDVELRCDPISGHTALYWYRQSLGQGLEFLIYFQGNSAPDKSGLPSDRFSAERTGGSVSTLTIQRTQQEDSAVYLCASRFDRAGPNEQFFGPGTRLTVL.

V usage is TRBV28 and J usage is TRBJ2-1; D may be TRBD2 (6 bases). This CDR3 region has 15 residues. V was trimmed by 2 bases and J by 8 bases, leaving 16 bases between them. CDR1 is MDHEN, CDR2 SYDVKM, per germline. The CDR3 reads CASSLDAGPMDEQFF. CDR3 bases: TGTGCCAGCAGTTTAGACGCGGGACCGATGGATGAGCAGTTCTTC. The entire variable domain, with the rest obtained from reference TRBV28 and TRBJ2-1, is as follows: DVKVTQSSRYLVKRTGEKVFLECVQDMDHENMFWYRQDPGLGLRLIYFSYDVKMKEKGDIPEGYSVSREKKERFSLILESASTNQTSMYLCASSLDAGPMDEQFFGPGTRLTVL.

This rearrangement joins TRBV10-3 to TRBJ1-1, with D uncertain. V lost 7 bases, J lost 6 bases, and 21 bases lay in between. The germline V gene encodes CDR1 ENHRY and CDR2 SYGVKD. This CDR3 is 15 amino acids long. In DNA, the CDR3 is TGTGCCATCACCGTCGGGCGCGGGTCGCGTCCTGAAGCTTTCTTT. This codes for CAITVGRGSRPEAFF.

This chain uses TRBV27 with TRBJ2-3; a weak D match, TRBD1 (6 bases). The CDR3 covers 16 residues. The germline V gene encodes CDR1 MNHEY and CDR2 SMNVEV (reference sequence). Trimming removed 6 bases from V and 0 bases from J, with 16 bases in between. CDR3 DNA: TGTGCCAGCAGGTCGGACAGCACTATTAGCACAGATACGCAGTATTTT. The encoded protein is CASRSDSTISTDTQYF.

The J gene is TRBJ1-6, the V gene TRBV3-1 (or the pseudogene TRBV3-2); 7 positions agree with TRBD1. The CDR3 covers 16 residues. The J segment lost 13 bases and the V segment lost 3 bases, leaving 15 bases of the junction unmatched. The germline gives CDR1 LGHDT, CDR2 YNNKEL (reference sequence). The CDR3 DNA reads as TGTGCCAGCAGCCACCTGCACAGGGGCAGAATAGCGCCCCTCCACTTT. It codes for CASSHLHRGRIAPLHF.

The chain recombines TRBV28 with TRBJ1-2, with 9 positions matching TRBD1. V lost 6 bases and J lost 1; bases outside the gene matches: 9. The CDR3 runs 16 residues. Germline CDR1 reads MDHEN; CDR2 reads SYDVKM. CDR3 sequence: CASSRQPGQGNYGYTF. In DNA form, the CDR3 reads TGTGCCAGCAGCCGACAACCGGGACAGGGTAACTATGGCTACACCTTC.

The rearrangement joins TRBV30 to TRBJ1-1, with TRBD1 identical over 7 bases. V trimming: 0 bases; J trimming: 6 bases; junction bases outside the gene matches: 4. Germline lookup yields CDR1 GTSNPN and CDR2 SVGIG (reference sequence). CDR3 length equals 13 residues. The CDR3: CAWSVRGPSEAFF. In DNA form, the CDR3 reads TGTGCCTGGAGTGTAAGGGGGCCGTCTGAAGCTTTCTTT.

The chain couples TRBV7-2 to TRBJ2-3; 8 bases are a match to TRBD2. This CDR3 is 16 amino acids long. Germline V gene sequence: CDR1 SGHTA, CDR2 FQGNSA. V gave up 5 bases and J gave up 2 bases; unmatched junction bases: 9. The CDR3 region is CASSTAGAGVTDTQYF. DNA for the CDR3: TGTGCCAGCAGCACCGCGGGAGCGGGGGTCACAGATACGCAGTATTTT.

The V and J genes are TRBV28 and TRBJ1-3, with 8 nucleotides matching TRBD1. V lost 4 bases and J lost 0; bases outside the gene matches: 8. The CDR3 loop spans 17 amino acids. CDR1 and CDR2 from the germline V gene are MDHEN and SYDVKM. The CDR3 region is CASSSWDRLSSGNTIYF. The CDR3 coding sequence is TGTGCCAGCAGTTCTTGGGACAGGCTTAGCTCTGGAAACACCATATATTTT.

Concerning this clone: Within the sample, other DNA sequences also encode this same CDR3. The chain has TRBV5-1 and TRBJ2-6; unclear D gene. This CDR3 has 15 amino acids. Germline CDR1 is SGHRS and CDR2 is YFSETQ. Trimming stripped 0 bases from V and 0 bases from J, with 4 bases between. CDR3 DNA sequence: TGCGCCAGCAGCTTGGCCGGCTCTGGGGCCAACGTCCTGACTTTC. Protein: CASSLAGSGANVLTF.

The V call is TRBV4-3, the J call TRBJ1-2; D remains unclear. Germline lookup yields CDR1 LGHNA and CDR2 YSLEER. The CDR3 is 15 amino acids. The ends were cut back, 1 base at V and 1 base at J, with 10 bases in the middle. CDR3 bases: TGCGCCAGCAGCCAAGGTACAGCTATTAACTATGGCTACACCTTC. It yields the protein CASSQGTAINYGYTF.

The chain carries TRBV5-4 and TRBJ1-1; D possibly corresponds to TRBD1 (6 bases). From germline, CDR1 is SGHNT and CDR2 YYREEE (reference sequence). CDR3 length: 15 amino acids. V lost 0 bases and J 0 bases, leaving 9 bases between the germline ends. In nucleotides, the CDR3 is TGTGCCAGCAGCTTGGCAGGGGCCATGAACACTGAAGCTTTCTTT. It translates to CASSLAGAMNTEAFF.

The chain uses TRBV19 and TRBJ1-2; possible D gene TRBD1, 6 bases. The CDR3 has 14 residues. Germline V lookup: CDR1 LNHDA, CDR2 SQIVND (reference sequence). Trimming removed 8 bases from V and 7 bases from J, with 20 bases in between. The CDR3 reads CASDHLQGSGGYTF. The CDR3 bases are TGTGCCAGTGATCACTTACAGGGCTCGGGTGGCTACACCTTC. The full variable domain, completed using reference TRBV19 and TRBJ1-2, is DGGITQSPKYLFRKEGQNVTLSCEQNLNHDAMYWYRQDPGQGLRLIYYSQIVNDFQKGDIAEGYSVSREKKESFPLTVTSAQKNPTAFYLCASDHLQGSGGYTFGSGTRLTVV.

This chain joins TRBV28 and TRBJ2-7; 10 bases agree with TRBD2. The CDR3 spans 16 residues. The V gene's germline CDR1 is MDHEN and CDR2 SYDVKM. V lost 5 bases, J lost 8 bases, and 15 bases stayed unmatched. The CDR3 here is CASSPLAGQSSVKQYF. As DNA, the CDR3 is TGTGCCAGCAGTCCACTAGCGGGACAGAGTAGTGTAAAGCAGTACTTC.

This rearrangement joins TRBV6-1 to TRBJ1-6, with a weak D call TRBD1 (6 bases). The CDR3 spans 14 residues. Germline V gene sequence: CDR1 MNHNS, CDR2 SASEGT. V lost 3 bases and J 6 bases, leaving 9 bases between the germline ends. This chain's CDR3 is CASSDRGPNSPLHF. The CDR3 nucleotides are TGTGCCAGCAGTGACAGGGGCCCTAATTCACCCCTCCACTTT.

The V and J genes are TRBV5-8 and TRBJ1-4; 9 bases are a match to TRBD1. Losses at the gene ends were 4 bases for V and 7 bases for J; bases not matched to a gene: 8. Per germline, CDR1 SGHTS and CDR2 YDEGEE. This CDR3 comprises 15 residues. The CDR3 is CASSLGDRVAEKLFF. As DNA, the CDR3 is TGTGCCAGCAGCCTGGGGGACAGGGTCGCTGAAAAACTGTTTTTT.

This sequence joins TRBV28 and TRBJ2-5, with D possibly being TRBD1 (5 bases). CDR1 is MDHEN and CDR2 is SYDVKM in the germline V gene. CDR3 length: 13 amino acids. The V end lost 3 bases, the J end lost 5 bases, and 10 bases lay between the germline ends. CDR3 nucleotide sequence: TGTGCCAGCAGTTTTGGGGCAGTGGAGACCCAGTACTTC. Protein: CASSFGAVETQYF.

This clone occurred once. The CDR3 DNA is TGTGCCATCAGTGAAGGGGGCAGGGGGAACACTGAAGCTTTCTTT. Its protein product is CAISEGGRGNTEAFF. This sequence joins TRBV10-3 and TRBJ1-1; TRBD1 matches 7 bases. The V and J ends lost 3 bases and 1 base, in that order; junction bases with no gene match: 5. Germline CDR1 reads ENHRY; CDR2 reads SYGVKD. The CDR3 is 15 residues long.